This TCR beta chain derives from a study of T cells after yellow fever vaccination. Overall study findings and caveats: It was the secondary response that reached its peak faster, day 5 versus 15, but it was weaker.

This clonotype occurred a few times. Its antigen is undetermined. TCRdb processed the 5' RACE reads anew with MiXCR; each CDR3 protein has one entry. The sample carries 600,000 to 750,000 distinct CDR3 sequences, 9% to 15% recorded once. There are 15 residues in the CDR3. V lost 5 bases, J lost 4 bases, and 4 bases stayed unmatched. V gene TRBV12-3 or TRBV12-4 combines with J gene TRBJ2-2; 10 bases align to TRBD2. Sequencing used PBMCs, obtained on the day of the yellow fever booster vaccination. This TCR came from a man between 25 and 39 years old who received the YFV17D yellow fever vaccine. CDR3 amino acids: CASSPGLAPTGELFF. Written as DNA, the CDR3 is TGTGCCAGCAGTCCGGGACTAGCGCCCACCGGGGAGCTGTTTTTT.